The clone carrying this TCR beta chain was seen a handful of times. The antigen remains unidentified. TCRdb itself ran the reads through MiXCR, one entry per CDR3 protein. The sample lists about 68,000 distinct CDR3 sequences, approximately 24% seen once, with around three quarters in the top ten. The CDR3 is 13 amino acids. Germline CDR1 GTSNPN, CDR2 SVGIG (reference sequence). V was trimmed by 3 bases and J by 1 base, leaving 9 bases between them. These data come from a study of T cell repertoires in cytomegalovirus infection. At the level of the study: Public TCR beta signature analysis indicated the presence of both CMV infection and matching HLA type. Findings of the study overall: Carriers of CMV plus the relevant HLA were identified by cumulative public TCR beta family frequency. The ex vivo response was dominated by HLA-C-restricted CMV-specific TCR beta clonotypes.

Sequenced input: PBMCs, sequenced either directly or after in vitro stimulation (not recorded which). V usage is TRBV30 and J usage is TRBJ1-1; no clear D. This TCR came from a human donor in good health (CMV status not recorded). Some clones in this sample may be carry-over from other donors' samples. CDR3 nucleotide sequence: TGTGCCTGGAGGGGGTTGTGGAACACTGAAGCTTTCTTT. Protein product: CAWRGLWNTEAFF.